A selection of T cell receptor beta chains follows, all from one sample in a study of beta chain features in type 1 diabetes. Assay used: immunoSEQ multiplex PCR; TCRdb lists only in-frame clones, some missing. Of 900,000 or so clones detected, roughly 15% appear once; the ten largest clones hold around 0.02%. Source material: naive CD4+ T cells from blood. Receptors were obtained from a woman aged 18 to 35 in good health. CDR3s include the opening cysteine and the closing phenylalanine or tryptophan. The order of the fields is clone size, J gene, CDR3 length, V gene, D gene, CDR3 protein, CDR3 DNA. A D gene is named only where the DNA matches it firmly. Clone sizes are given selectively: once, few, many, or a class where the clone is expanded.

>few|TRBJ2-2|14|TRBV5-1|-
CASSSLMNTGELFF
TGCGCCAGCAGCTCGCTTATGAACACCGGGGAGCTGTTTTTT
>-|TRBJ2-1|17|TRBV19|-
CASSIGGRRASYNEQFF
TGTGCCAGTAGTATCGGGGGGCGGAGGGCTTCCTACAATGAGCAGTTCTTC
>-|TRBJ2-3|16|TRBV28|TRBD2
CASSLGLAGGSDTQYF
TGTGCCAGCAGTCTAGGACTAGCGGGGGGATCGGATACGCAGTATTTT
>-|TRBJ1-1|14|TRBV28|-
CASIQNRDDTEAFF
TGTGCCAGCATCCAGAACAGGGATGACACTGAAGCTTTCTTT
>-|TRBJ2-3|14|TRBV19|TRBD1
CAIHSGTATDTQYF
TGTGCCATACACTCCGGGACAGCAACAGATACGCAGTATTTT
>few|TRBJ2-3|14|TRBV29-1|TRBD2
CSVRPSGRKDTQYF
TGCAGCGTTCGACCTAGCGGGAGAAAGGATACGCAGTATTTT
>few|TRBJ2-7|13|TRBV6-6|-
CASLWGAPGEQYF
TGTGCCAGCCTGTGGGGGGCGCCGGGGGAGCAGTACTTC
>-|TRBJ2-7|14|TRBV5-1|-
CASSLEGRGYEQYF
TGCGCCAGCAGCTTGGAGGGCAGGGGCTACGAGCAGTACTTC
>once|TRBJ1-1|14|TRBV18|TRBD1
CASSGQGMNTEAFF
TGTGCCAGCTCAGGACAGGGGATGAACACTGAAGCTTTCTTT
>few|TRBJ2-3|13|TRBV5-6|-
CASSLWEFDTQYF
TGTGCCAGCAGCTTATGGGAGTTCGATACGCAGTATTTT
>-|TRBJ2-3|15|TRBV7-2|TRBD2
CASSPDQLATDTQYF
TGTGCCAGCAGCCCCGATCAACTAGCGACAGATACGCAGTATTTT
>few|TRBJ2-3|15|TRBV9|TRBD2
CASSVAGGLIDTQYF
TGTGCCAGCAGCGTAGCGGGAGGGTTAATTGATACGCAGTATTTT
>-|TRBJ2-1|14|TRBV18|-
CASSPLGGGDEQFF
TGTGCCAGCTCACCACTTGGGGGTGGGGATGAGCAGTTCTTC
>few|TRBJ1-1|11|TRBV6-6|-
CASSYPAQAFF
TGTGCCAGCAGTTACCCGGCCCAAGCTTTCTTT
>-|TRBJ2-5|14|TRBV18|-
CASSLQREGETQYF
TGTGCCAGCTCACTGCAGCGAGAGGGAGAGACCCAGTACTTC
>few|TRBJ1-5|13|TRBV9|-
CASSVAGNQPQHF
TGTGCCAGCAGCGTAGCTGGGAATCAGCCCCAGCATTTT
>-|TRBJ2-7|15|TRBV7-9|TRBD2
CASSLTTSGRYEQYF
TGTGCCAGCAGCTTAACGACTAGCGGGAGGTACGAGCAGTACTTC
>-|TRBJ2-1|13|TRBV6-5|TRBD2
CVGSGRVGNEQFF
TGCGTGGGGAGCGGGAGGGTTGGCAATGAGCAGTTCTTC
>once|TRBJ2-7|13|TRBV7-8|TRBD1
CASRQGQGYEQYF
TGTGCCAGCAGACAGGGACAGGGATACGAGCAGTACTTC
>-|TRBJ2-1|16|TRBV4-1|-
CASSQVQRTPYNEQFF
TGCGCCAGCAGCCAAGTACAAAGAACCCCATACAATGAGCAGTTCTTC
>few|TRBJ2-1|15|TRBV11-2|-
CASSLDTSSYNEQFF
TGTGCCAGCAGCTTAGACACGAGCTCCTACAATGAGCAGTTCTTC
>few|TRBJ2-7|15|TRBV7-9|-
CASSPGTPRGNEQYF
TGTGCCAGCAGCCCAGGGACTCCCAGAGGCAACGAGCAGTACTTC
>few|TRBJ2-3|14|TRBV18|-
CASSRTDTTDTQYF
TGTGCCAGCTCACGCACGGACACCACAGATACGCAGTATTTT
>-|TRBJ1-2|13|TRBV6-1|-
CASSESQGPGYTF
TGTGCCAGCAGTGAATCTCAGGGTCCTGGCTACACCTTC
>-|TRBJ2-5|11|TRBV7-9|-
CASSLLETQYF
TGTGCCAGCAGCTTGCTAGAGACCCAGTACTTC
>few|TRBJ1-1|13|TRBV2|TRBD1
CARQTTGFTEAFF
TGTGCCAGGCAAACGACAGGGTTCACTGAAGCTTTCTTT
>few|TRBJ2-1|15|TRBV28|-
CASSYGSRNGGEQFF
TGTGCCAGCAGTTATGGGAGTCGGAATGGGGGTGAGCAGTTCTTC
>-|TRBJ2-7|14|TRBV21-1|-
CASSTGRGPNEQYF
TGTGCCAGCAGCACCGGAAGGGGGCCCAACGAGCAGTACTTC
>-|TRBJ2-2|16|TRBV7-2|-
CASSLPGGANTGELFF
TGTGCCAGCAGCTTACCCGGCGGGGCGAACACCGGGGAGCTGTTTTTT
>-|TRBJ1-1|11|TRBV10-3|-
CAIALGGEAFF
TGTGCCATCGCCTTAGGTGGTGAAGCTTTCTTT
>-|TRBJ2-2|12|TRBV5-1|-
CASSFPTGELFF
TGCGCCAGCAGCTTCCCGACAGGGGAGCTGTTTTTT
>few|TRBJ2-3|15|TRBV7-3|TRBD1
CASSSQGAFTDTQYF
TGTGCCAGCAGCTCACAGGGGGCTTTCACAGATACGCAGTATTTT
>few|TRBJ2-1|17|TRBV5-1|TRBD2
CASRRTSGARASNEQFF
TGCGCCAGCAGAAGGACTAGCGGGGCAAGGGCTTCGAATGAGCAGTTCTTC
>-|TRBJ2-6|18|TRBV27|TRBD2
CASSVIAGGPSGANVLTF
TGTGCCAGCAGTGTAATAGCGGGAGGGCCTTCTGGGGCCAACGTCCTGACTTTC
>few|TRBJ2-7|15|TRBV7-2|-
CASSRKTGAYDEQYF
TGTGCCAGCAGTAGGAAGACAGGCGCCTACGACGAGCAGTACTTC
>-|TRBJ2-2|14|TRBV10-3|-
CAISDLMNTGELFF
TGTGCCATCAGTGATCTTATGAACACCGGGGAGCTGTTTTTT
>-|TRBJ2-1|15|TRBV15|-
CATSRDGGSYNEQFF
TGTGCCACCAGCAGAGATGGGGGCTCCTACAATGAGCAGTTCTTC
>-|TRBJ2-3|15|TRBV5-1|-
CASSLIPGGADTQYF
TGCGCCAGCAGCTTGATTCCTGGCGGGGCAGATACGCAGTATTTT
>-|TRBJ2-7|11|TRBV7-2|-
CASSLGPGQYF
TGTGCCAGCAGCTTAGGACCGGGGCAGTACTTC
>few|TRBJ2-7|13|TRBV28|-
CASLYSGAGEQYF
TGTGCCAGCCTTTACTCGGGGGCGGGAGAGCAGTACTTC
>few|TRBJ2-1|17|TRBV5-6|TRBD2
CASSSGETSGRASEQFF
TGTGCCAGCAGCTCCGGGGAGACTAGCGGGAGGGCTTCTGAGCAGTTCTTC
>-|TRBJ2-7|14|TRBV10-3|-
CAIAGGELSYEQYF
TGTGCCATCGCTGGGGGAGAGCTCTCCTACGAGCAGTACTTC
>few|TRBJ2-1|18|TRBV19|TRBD2
CASSIDPSGTYSYNEQFF
TGTGCCAGTAGTATAGATCCTAGCGGGACCTACTCCTACAATGAGCAGTTCTTC
>few|TRBJ2-6|15|TRBV6-5|-
CASSYHHSGANVLTF
TGTGCCAGCAGTTATCACCACTCTGGGGCCAACGTCCTGACTTTC
>-|TRBJ1-3|13|TRBV28|-
CATLTLPGNTIYF
TGTGCTACGCTAACCCTCCCTGGAAACACCATATATTTT
>-|TRBJ2-3|15|TRBV7-9|TRBD2
CASLIAGGGPDTQYF
TGTGCCAGCCTTATAGCGGGAGGGGGTCCAGATACGCAGTATTTT
>-|TRBJ2-1|13|TRBV7-2|-
CASSLVRGNEQFF
TGTGCCAGCAGCTTAGTACGTGGGAATGAGCAGTTCTTC
>-|TRBJ1-4|15|TRBV7-8|TRBD1
CASSSYRGRSEKLFF
TGTGCCAGCAGCAGCTACAGGGGCAGGAGTGAAAAACTGTTTTTT
>few|TRBJ2-7|12|TRBV7-2|-
CASSLFSYEQYF
TGTGCCAGCAGCTTATTCAGCTACGAGCAGTACTTC
>-|TRBJ1-4|14|TRBV7-9|-
CASSLNPTNEKLFF
TGTGCCAGCAGCTTAAACCCAACTAATGAAAAACTGTTTTTT
>-|TRBJ1-5|15|TRBV7-8|-
CASSLGRYSNQPQHF
TGTGCCAGCAGCTTAGGCAGATATAGCAATCAGCCCCAGCATTTT
>-|TRBJ2-1|15|TRBV19|TRBD2
CASSRTSGGSPEQFF
TGTGCCAGTAGTAGGACTAGCGGGGGTTCTCCGGAGCAGTTCTTC
>-|TRBJ2-2|15|TRBV7-2|TRBD1
CASSSGQTNTGELFF
TGTGCCAGCAGCTCGGGACAGACGAACACCGGGGAGCTGTTTTTT
>-|TRBJ2-5|13|TRBV7-3|-
CASSLGRQETQYF
TGTGCCAGCAGCTTAGGCCGTCAAGAGACCCAGTACTTC
>few|TRBJ2-5|14|TRBV5-1|-
CASSPGLREETQYF
TGCGCCAGCAGCCCGGGACTTAGAGAAGAGACCCAGTACTTC